A single sample gave rise to the 17 T cell receptor beta chains below, sequenced in a study of blood T cell repertoires in COVID-19. Only in-frame clones appear in the TCRdb table, and some are missing; sequencing was by immunoSEQ multiplex PCR. Here the sample spans 130,000 to 150,000 clones, 75% to 85% being singletons. The sequenced material came from peripheral blood. These receptors were taken from a human donor with acute or convalescent COVID-19. The donor label of this sample is uncertain.

The rearrangement uses TRBV5-1 and TRBJ2-7, with D perhaps matching TRBD2 (5 bases). The CDR3 has 13 residues. Trimming removed 1 base at V and 6 bases at J, with 11 bases between. The germline V gene encodes CDR1 SGHRS and CDR2 YFSETQ. The CDR3 sequence is CASSLPLGSEQYV. In DNA form, the CDR3 reads TGCGCCAGCAGCTTGCCCTTGGGGAGCGAGCAGTACGTC.

V is TRBV5-1 and J is TRBJ1-2, with D unclear. CDR1 SGHRS and CDR2 YFSETQ come from the germline V gene. V lost 0 bases and J 8 bases, leaving 11 bases between the germline ends. The CDR3 consists of 13 residues. Here the CDR3 DNA reads TGCGCCAGCAGCTTGGACAGCGGAGGAGGCTACACCTTC. This sequence encodes CASSLDSGGGYTF.

The J gene is TRBJ2-2, the V gene TRBV5-6; 11 bases agree with TRBD1. Trimming at V came to 3 bases and at J to 3 bases, leaving 1 base not matched to a gene. The CDR3 is 15 residues long. The germline CDR1 and CDR2 sequences are SGHDT and YYEEEE. Here the CDR3 reads CASSWDRGYTGELFF. In nucleotides, the CDR3 is TGTGCCAGCAGCTGGGACAGGGGGTACACCGGGGAGCTGTTTTTT.

This clone has only a few counts. The chain employs TRBV19 and TRBJ2-6; possibly TRBD2 for D (5 bases). The ends were cut back, 9 bases at V and 2 bases at J, with 14 bases in the middle. The germline V gene has CDR1 LNHDA and CDR2 SQIVND (reference sequence). The CDR3 loop spans 15 amino acids. Here the CDR3 DNA reads TGTGCCAGCGCTCTAGGAGGTGCTGGGGCCAACGTCCTGACTTTC. Protein: CASALGGAGANVLTF.

The V call is TRBV20-1, the J call TRBJ1-5; D not resolved. Germline loops: CDR1 DFQATT, CDR2 SNEGSKA (reference sequence). Trimming pared 3 bases from V and 6 bases from J, leaving 15 bases between. The CDR3 extends over 14 amino acids. CDR3 in amino acids: CSASGQAAGQPQHF. CDR3 bases: TGCAGTGCTAGTGGCCAGGCCGCGGGTCAGCCCCAGCATTTT.

DNA of the CDR3: TGTGCCAGCAGCGTGACAGGCGATCCCTATGGCTACACCTTC. It encodes CASSVTGDPYGYTF. V is TRBV5-6 and J is TRBJ1-2; D is possibly TRBD1 (6 bases). The V end lost 4 bases, the J end lost 4 bases, and 14 bases lay between the germline ends. Germline CDR1 reads SGHDT; CDR2 reads YYEEEE. The length of the CDR3 is 14 residues.

The V call is TRBV3-1 (or the pseudogene TRBV3-2), the J call TRBJ1-1, with 12 bases lining up with TRBD1. CDR1 is LGHDT and CDR2 is YNNKEL in the germline V gene (reference sequence). CDR3 length: 16 amino acids. V was clipped by 4 bases and J by 3 bases; unmatched bases: 6. The CDR3 DNA reads TGTGCCAGCAGCCGGGACAGGGGGCGGTGGGACACTGAAGCTTTCTTT. As protein: CASSRDRGRWDTEAFF.

V is TRBV3-1 (or the pseudogene TRBV3-2) and J is TRBJ2-2; 8 bases align to TRBD1. Germline V gives CDR1 LGHDT, CDR2 YNNKEL (reference sequence). V shed 0 bases, J shed 1 base, and the junction held 7 bases outside the gene matches. This CDR3 comprises 18 residues. The DNA of the CDR3 is TGTGCCAGCAGCCAAGATGGCCCCGGGACAGGGAACACCGGGGAGCTGTTTTTT. It is translated as CASSQDGPGTGNTGELFF.

This chain connects TRBV11-2 to TRBJ1-5, with D hard to call. V gave up 0 bases and J gave up 6 bases, with 6 bases separating them. CDR3 length: 13 amino acids. Germline V gene sequence: CDR1 SGHAT, CDR2 FQNNGV. The CDR3, as DNA: TGTGCCAGCAGCTTAGACCCCCTTCAGCCCCAGCATTTT. Translating gives CASSLDPLQPQHF.

This clone was seen once. The rearrangement links TRBV3-1 (or the pseudogene TRBV3-2) to TRBJ1-3; no firm D call. Germline CDR1 is LGHDT and CDR2 is YNNKEL (reference sequence). The CDR3 is 15 residues long. Trimming removed 5 bases from V and 2 bases from J, with 13 bases in between. The CDR3: CASSALDGAGNTIYF. CDR3 bases: TGTGCCAGCAGCGCTTTAGACGGGGCTGGAAACACCATATATTTT.

The chain's CDR3 is CASSYRTGRVDGELFF. The DNA for the CDR3 is TGTGCCAGCAGTTACAGGACAGGGAGGGTTGACGGGGAGCTGTTTTTT. The chain is built from TRBV6-5 and TRBJ2-2, with a possible D match to TRBD1 (8 bases). CDR1 and CDR2 from the germline V gene are MNHEY and SVGAGI. CDR3 length: 16 amino acids. Deletions cut 2 bases from V and 7 bases from J, with 17 bases between.

This chain joins TRBV27 and TRBJ2-7; 9 positions agree with TRBD1. Unmatched junction bases numbered 8, after V lost 2 bases and J lost 3 bases. CDR3 length equals 16 residues. CDR1 and CDR2 from the germline V gene are MNHEY and SMNVEV (reference sequence). Written as DNA, the CDR3 is TGTGCCAGCAGTTTAAGGCCGGGACAGGGTGGCTACGAGCAGTACTTC. It translates to CASSLRPGQGGYEQYF.

The V call is TRBV11-2, the J call TRBJ1-1; D not resolved. CDR1 is SGHAT and CDR2 is FQNNGV in the germline V gene. The CDR3 sequence is 13 residues long. V dropped 5 bases and J dropped 0 bases, with 7 bases sitting between them. The CDR3 nucleotides are TGTGCCAGCAGCATAGCAATGAACACTGAAGCTTTCTTT. Translation gives CASSIAMNTEAFF.

The V gene is TRBV5-1, the J gene TRBJ2-1; 10 bases line up with TRBD2. The V and J ends lost 0 bases and 0 bases, in that order; junction bases with no gene match: 6. Germline loops: CDR1 SGHRS, CDR2 YFSETQ. The CDR3 covers 18 residues. The CDR3 sequence is CASSLGSGGLSSYNEQFF. CDR3 nucleotides: TGCGCCAGCAGCTTGGGTAGCGGGGGGCTCAGCTCCTACAATGAGCAGTTCTTC.

The J gene is TRBJ1-3, the V gene TRBV30; the D is unclear. V was clipped by 0 bases and J by 0 bases, with 9 bases between them. The CDR3 has 15 amino acids. Germline V lookup: CDR1 GTSNPN, CDR2 SVGIG (reference sequence). The CDR3 sequence is CAWSVRGSSGNTIYF. The CDR3 DNA reads TGTGCCTGGAGTGTTCGAGGGAGCTCTGGAAACACCATATATTTT.

This clone appeared once. CDR3 sequence: CASSRPLKRGGNNEQFF. The CDR3 DNA reads as TGTGCCAGCAGCAGACCCCTGAAGCGGGGGGGAAATAATGAGCAGTTCTTC. The chain recombines TRBV5-8 with TRBJ2-1; TRBD2 aligns across 10 bases. The CDR3 is 17 residues long. Looked up from germline, CDR1 is SGHTS and CDR2 is YDEGEE. V gave up 4 bases and J gave up 7 bases; unmatched junction bases: 14.

The V and J genes are TRBV5-6 and TRBJ1-4; D is undetermined. CDR3 length: 14 amino acids. Germline CDR1 reads SGHDT; CDR2 reads YYEEEE. V shed 4 bases and J shed 6 bases, with 13 bases lying between them. Written as DNA, the CDR3 is TGTGCCAGCAGCCTTACCCGGGGTGATGAAAAACTGTTTTTT. Protein: CASSLTRGDEKLFF.